Included here is one T cell receptor (beta chain) sequence, with context. Its specificity is not known. Sequencing was performed with immunoSEQ multiplex PCR; in TCRdb, only in-frame clones are kept and a portion is missing. The data hold around 91,000 clones, with over 75% observed a single time. The V segment lost 3 bases and the J segment 2 bases; nucleotides outside the gene matches: 3. Germline V CDR1 and CDR2: MDHEN, SYDVKM. CDR3 length: 14 residues. This specimen comes from a study of T cell responses to AZD1222 COVID-19 vaccine. Broader study findings: Females outnumbered males among donors, who were mostly white British; clonal diversity was possibly underestimated. CD4 TCRs covered the whole spike, strongest at regions 160-218 and 743-854. Unmutated variant regions are reportedly the target of nearly half of TCRs that are spike-specific. None of the repertoires were sampled until the peak T cell response had passed.

The chain carries TRBV28 and TRBJ2-7; 8 nucleotides agree with TRBD2. The source is an adult in good health. This specimen consisted of peripheral blood, obtained on day 0 of AZD1222 vaccination. CDR3 amino acids: CASSFLGRAYEQYF. CDR3 bases: TGTGCCAGCAGTTTTCTCGGGAGGGCCTACGAGCAGTACTTC.